The 26 T cell receptor beta chains listed next were all sequenced from one sample in a study of CD8 T cells in Susac syndrome. The authors reverse transcribed roughly 0.5 to 1 ug RNA with random hexamers. One entry per CDR3 protein results from TCRdb running MiXCR on the immunoSEQ multiplex PCR reads. The sample has about 150,000 distinct CDR3 sequences, 85% to 95% seen once. The sequencing input was CD8+ T cells from PBMCs. Receptor source: a human donor with multiple sclerosis.

As for this clonotype: One end of the junction is discordant with germline, which a read error may explain. The chain uses TRBV27 and TRBJ1-1, with 7 bases that match TRBD1. The CDR3 spans 13 residues. The germline V gene has CDR1 MNHEY and CDR2 SMNVEV (reference sequence). The CDR3 DNA reads as TGTGCCAGCAGTGCACAGGGGAACGCTGAAGCTTTCTTT. Its translation: CASSAQGNAEAFF.

The J gene is TRBJ2-7, the V gene TRBV7-9, with D perhaps matching TRBD1 (6 bases). V was cut by 1 base and J by 9 bases, with 10 bases left in between. Looked up from germline, CDR1 is SEHNR and CDR2 is FQNEAQ (reference sequence). The CDR3 is made up of 12 amino acids. In DNA, the CDR3 is TGTGCCAGCAGCTTAGAAGGGGGTTGGCAGTACTTC. Translation gives CASSLEGGWQYF.

This chain connects TRBV10-3 to TRBJ2-1; D ambiguous. CDR3 length: 12 amino acids. V lost 3 bases and J lost 4, with 4 bases in between. Germline V CDR1 and CDR2: ENHRY, SYGVKD. Here the CDR3 reads CAISDSYNEQFF. Here the CDR3 DNA reads TGTGCCATCAGTGATTCGTACAATGAGCAGTTCTTC.

This clonotype showed up just a few times. The genes are TRBV4-3 and TRBJ2-6; 7 nucleotides line up with TRBD1. This CDR3 is built from 16 residues. Germline CDR1 reads LGHNA; CDR2 reads YSLEER. J lost 0 bases, V lost 4 bases, and 3 bases had no gene match. Here the CDR3 reads CASSRSGGSGANVLTF. CDR3 nucleotides: TGCGCCAGCAGCCGATCAGGGGGCTCTGGGGCCAACGTCCTGACTTTC.

The chain is built from TRBV2 and TRBJ2-1, with 7 bases that match TRBD2. The junction had 12 bases not matched to a gene; V was cut back by 8 bases and J by 8 bases. CDR3 length: 14 residues. Germline lookup yields CDR1 SNHLY and CDR2 FYNNEI. The chain's CDR3 is CASGGYGGRDEQFF. The CDR3 nucleotides are TGTGCCAGCGGCGGCTATGGTGGGAGGGATGAGCAGTTCTTC.

This sequence joins TRBV19 and TRBJ1-2; D unresolved. The ends were cut back, 3 bases at V and 3 bases at J, with 8 bases in the middle. The germline V gene has CDR1 LNHDA and CDR2 SQIVND (reference sequence). There are 13 residues in the CDR3. The CDR3 bases are TGTGCCAGTAGTATGGGAAGGGACTATGGCTACACCTTC. The encoded protein is CASSMGRDYGYTF.

The chain joins TRBV25-1 to TRBJ1-1; possibly TRBD1 for D (6 bases). CDR3 length: 12 amino acids. Germline values: CDR1 MGHDK, CDR2 SYGVNS. Trimming pared 6 bases from V and 8 bases from J, leaving 13 bases between. CDR3 amino acids: CASRRGAGEAFF. The CDR3 region has the DNA TGTGCCAGCAGGAGGGGGGCCGGGGAAGCTTTCTTT. Drawing the rest from reference TRBV25-1 and TRBJ1-1, the complete variable domain is EADIYQTPRYLVIGTGKKITLECSQTMGHDKMYWYQQDPGMELHLIHYSYGVNSTEKGDLSSESTVSRIRTEHFPLTLESARPSHTSQYLCASRRGAGEAFFGQGTRLTVV.

The CDR3 nucleotides read TGTGCCAGCAGTTTATCGTACAGGGGAACCGATAACTATGGCTACACCTTC. Protein product: CASSLSYRGTDNYGYTF. This chain uses TRBV27 with TRBJ1-2, with 7 nucleotides matching TRBD1. Germline CDR1 and CDR2: MNHEY and SMNVEV (reference sequence). The junction had 8 bases not matched to a gene; V was cut back by 0 bases and J by 1 base. This CDR3 contains 17 residues.

J is TRBJ2-6 and V is TRBV6-1; 8 positions match TRBD1. This CDR3 contains 20 residues. V shed 6 bases and J 4 bases; nucleotides not matched to a gene: 20. Germline V gene sequence: CDR1 MNHNS, CDR2 SASEGT. CDR3 in DNA: TGTGCCAGCAGACTAAAATCGGACAGGGTCTTTCGAGGGGGGGCCAACGTCCTGACTTTC. Translation gives CASRLKSDRVFRGGANVLTF.

The genes are TRBV30 and TRBJ1-2, with D tentatively TRBD1 (5 bases). Germline assignment: CDR1 GTSNPN and CDR2 SVGIG (reference sequence). The V and J ends lost 7 bases and 2 bases respectively, with 8 bases between them. This CDR3 has 11 amino acids. CDR3: CAYPGNYGYTF. CDR3 bases: TGTGCCTACCCAGGGAACTATGGCTACACCTTC.

The rearrangement joins TRBV11-2 to TRBJ1-1; 11 bases map to TRBD1. The length of the CDR3 is 21 residues. Losses at the gene ends were 0 bases for V and 0 bases for J; bases not matched to a gene: 15. Per the germline V gene, CDR1 is SGHAT and CDR2 is FQNNGV. CDR3 nucleotides: TGTGCCAGCAGCTTAGATATTCGCATCATAGGGGACAGGGGGATGAACACTGAAGCTTTCTTT. Encoded protein: CASSLDIRIIGDRGMNTEAFF.

This clonotype was seen a few times. The chain carries TRBV27 and TRBJ1-1; D uncertain. In germline, CDR1 is MNHEY, CDR2 SMNVEV (reference sequence). With 0 bases removed from V and 1 base from J, the gap between germline ends came to 3 bases. The CDR3 runs 13 residues. The CDR3: CASSLSWNTEAFF. The CDR3 DNA reads as TGTGCCAGCAGTTTATCGTGGAACACTGAAGCTTTCTTT.

The count of this clonotype is one. CDR3 in DNA: TGTGCCAGCAGCTTACCGGAGACAGGTGACCACTATGGCTACACCTTC. It translates to CASSLPETGDHYGYTF. The chain recombines TRBV7-2 with TRBJ1-2; a weak D match, TRBD1 (6 bases). The V and J ends lost 2 bases and 3 bases respectively, with 16 bases between them. The CDR3 contains 16 residues. CDR1 SGHTA and CDR2 FQGNSA come from the germline V gene.

J is TRBJ2-3 and V is TRBV7-8; TRBD2 matches 7 bases. V shed 2 bases, J shed 2 bases, and the junction held 4 bases outside the gene matches. Per germline, CDR1 SGHVS and CDR2 FQNEAQ. The CDR3 spans 15 residues. The CDR3 region is CASSLSTSLTDTQYF. The CDR3 DNA reads as TGTGCCAGCAGCTTATCGACTAGCCTCACAGATACGCAGTATTTT.

This chain joins TRBV12-3 or TRBV12-4 and TRBJ2-3; 8 positions match TRBD1. CDR3 length equals 15 residues. With V trimmed by 4 bases and J by 2 bases, 5 bases remained unmatched. CDR3 DNA: TGTGCCAGCAGTTCCGGGGACAGGCCCACAGATACGCAGTATTTT. This encodes CASSSGDRPTDTQYF.

J is TRBJ2-7 and V is TRBV27; the D gene could be TRBD1 or TRBD2 (5 bases each). There are 15 residues in the CDR3. Germline V gene sequence: CDR1 MNHEY, CDR2 SMNVEV (reference sequence). Trimming took off 6 bases at V and 5 bases at J, with 20 bases between the two ends. CDR3 coding DNA: TGTGCCAGCAGCCCCAGGTTTGGGGGTGTTAACGAGCAGTACTTC. Protein sequence: CASSPRFGGVNEQYF.

The genes are TRBV4-3 and TRBJ2-7; 8 nucleotides align to TRBD1. The CDR3 extends over 15 amino acids. J was trimmed by 0 bases and V by 3 bases; bases with no gene match: 4. The germline gives CDR1 LGHNA, CDR2 YSLEER. CDR3 coding DNA: TGCGCCAGCAGCCAGGACAGGGCGGGCTCCTACGAGCAGTACTTC. This sequence encodes CASSQDRAGSYEQYF.

J is TRBJ2-7 and V is TRBV20-1; unclear D gene. Germline V gives CDR1 DFQATT, CDR2 SNEGSKA (reference sequence). The CDR3 consists of 13 residues. Trimming stripped 1 base from V and 3 bases from J, with 10 bases between. CDR3 sequence: CSARVTSRYEQYF. The DNA of the CDR3 is TGCAGTGCTAGAGTGACATCCCGCTACGAGCAGTACTTC.

Here the CDR3 DNA reads TGTGCCTGGACCCAGAGAGAAACATACAATGAGCAGTTCTTC. It encodes CAWTQRETYNEQFF. The chain carries TRBV30 and TRBJ2-1, with D hard to call. CDR1 is GTSNPN and CDR2 is SVGIG in the germline V gene (reference sequence). V shed 4 bases and J shed 4 bases, with 14 bases lying between them. This CDR3 is 14 amino acids long.

The rearrangement uses TRBV2 and TRBJ1-5, with D possibly TRBD1 on 6 matching bases. The germline V gene encodes CDR1 SNHLY and CDR2 FYNNEI. There are 13 residues in the CDR3. The V gene lost 7 bases and the J gene lost 7 bases, with 14 bases spanning the gap. The CDR3 here is CASKLQGLQPQHF. As DNA, the CDR3 is TGTGCCAGCAAGCTACAGGGCCTCCAGCCCCAGCATTTT.

V is TRBV12-3 or TRBV12-4 and J is TRBJ2-7, with D possibly matching TRBD1 (6 bases). V lost 6 bases and J 1 base, leaving 13 bases between the germline ends. This CDR3 comprises 14 residues. CDR3 sequence reads: CASSHRTESYEQYF. The CDR3 coding sequence is TGTGCCAGCAGCCACCGGACAGAATCCTACGAGCAGTACTTC.

CDR3 bases: TGCAGCGTTGAATCTAGAAATGGCTACACCTTC. This gives the protein CSVESRNGYTF. The V call is TRBV29-1, the J call TRBJ1-2; D is unclear. Trimming pared 2 bases from V and 6 bases from J, leaving 7 bases between. Looked up from germline, CDR1 is SQVTM and CDR2 is ANQGSEA. CDR3 size: 11 residues.

The chain combines TRBV13 with TRBJ1-1; TRBD1 might be the D (6 bases). Trimming removed 5 bases at V and 0 bases at J, with 16 bases between. CDR1 is PRHDT and CDR2 is FYEKMQ in the germline V gene (reference sequence). The CDR3 is made up of 16 amino acids. The CDR3: CASSHARGGMNTEAFF. The CDR3, as DNA: TGTGCCAGCAGCCACGCGAGGGGGGGGATGAACACTGAAGCTTTCTTT.

The CDR3 region has the DNA TGTGCCAGCAGCCCGGGACAGGTCGTGGGGGAGCAGTACTTC. Its protein product is CASSPGQVVGEQYF. This chain links TRBV9 with TRBJ2-7, with 8 bases matching TRBD1. J lost 7 bases, V lost 4 bases, and 10 bases had no gene match. The germline CDR1 and CDR2 sequences are SGDLS and YYNGEE. The length of the CDR3 is 14 residues. The full variable domain, completed using reference TRBV9 and TRBJ2-7, is DSGVTQTPKHLITATGQRVTLRCSPRSGDLSVYWYQQSLDQGLQFLIQYYNGEERAKGNILERFSAQQFPDLHSELNLSSLELGDSALYFCASSPGQVVGEQYFGPGTRLTVT.

This clonotype was counted once. V usage is TRBV30 and J usage is TRBJ2-1; D is perhaps TRBD1 or TRBD2 (6 bases each). CDR1 and CDR2 (germline): GTSNPN, SVGIG (reference sequence). The CDR3 is made up of 13 amino acids. Deletions cut 3 bases from V and 8 bases from J, with 14 bases between. The CDR3, as DNA: TGTGCCTGGAGCGGTAAGGGGGGCTATGAGCAGTTCTTC. Protein sequence: CAWSGKGGYEQFF. Based on the CDR3 plus reference TRBV30 and TRBJ2-1, the full variable domain is SQTIHQWPATLVQPVGSPLSLECTVEGTSNPNLYWYRQAAGRGLQLLFYSVGIGQISSEVPQNLSASRPQDRQFILSSKKLLLSDSGFYLCAWSGKGGYEQFFGPGTRLTVL.

V gene TRBV6-2 or TRBV6-3 combines with J gene TRBJ1-1; D unresolved. CDR1 is MNHEY and CDR2 is SVGEGT in the germline V gene. This CDR3 spans 12 amino acids. V was cut by 8 bases and J by 0 bases, with 7 bases left in between. As DNA, the CDR3 is TGTGCCAGCCTGGGAATGAACACTGAAGCTTTCTTT. Protein: CASLGMNTEAFF.